These T cell receptor beta chains were read from a single sample in a study of T cell responses to AZD1222 COVID-19 vaccine. The protocol was immunoSEQ multiplex PCR, while the TCRdb copy is restricted to in-frame clones and leaves out a portion. Here the sample spans about 60,000 clones, 85% being singletons. Sequenced here: peripheral blood, sampled on day 0 of AZD1222 vaccination. The receptors were gathered from an adult in good health. CDR3s include the opening cysteine and the closing phenylalanine or tryptophan. A D gene is named only where the DNA matches it firmly. Clone size is given for some rows only: seen once, a few or many times, or a class if the clone is expanded.

.	.	TRBJ2-1	TRBV4-2	CASSLTDRDNEQFF	TGTGCCAGCAGCCTGACGGACAGAGACAATGAGCAGTTCTTC
.	TRBD1	TRBJ2-7	TRBV9	CASSVGSGGSYEQYF	TGTGCCAGCAGCGTAGGGTCAGGGGGTAGCTACGAGCAGTACTTC
.	.	TRBJ2-3	TRBV30	CAWRGEGARKWGTDTQYF	TGTGCCTGGAGGGGGGAGGGGGCCCGAAAATGGGGCACAGATACGCAGTATTTT
few	TRBD2	TRBJ2-1	TRBV7-2	CASSPLAGVFNEQFF	TGTGCCAGCAGCCCACTAGCGGGGGTGTTCAATGAGCAGTTCTTC
once	.	TRBJ2-5	TRBV20-1	CSASGSRRETQYF	TGCAGTGCTAGTGGATCTAGAAGGGAGACCCAGTACTTC
few	TRBD1	TRBJ2-2	TRBV4-1	CASSIRDSSNTGELFF	TGCGCCAGCAGCATCCGGGACAGTTCGAACACCGGGGAGCTGTTTTTT
few	.	TRBJ1-2	TRBV6-1	CASSEAGGGGYTF	TGTGCCAGCAGTGAAGCAGGGGGGGGCGGCTACACCTTC
.	.	TRBJ1-1	TRBV27	CASSLNGPSRFMNTEAFF	TGTGCCAGCAGTCTAAACGGCCCCTCGAGGTTTATGAACACTGAAGCTTTCTTT
.	TRBD1	TRBJ2-1	TRBV11-3	CASSKNRGTYNEQFF	TGTGCCAGCAGCAAAAACAGGGGTACCTACAATGAGCAGTTCTTC
.	TRBD1	TRBJ2-7	TRBV7-9	CASSSDRDYYEQYF	TGTGCCAGCAGCTCCGACAGGGATTACTACGAGCAGTACTTC